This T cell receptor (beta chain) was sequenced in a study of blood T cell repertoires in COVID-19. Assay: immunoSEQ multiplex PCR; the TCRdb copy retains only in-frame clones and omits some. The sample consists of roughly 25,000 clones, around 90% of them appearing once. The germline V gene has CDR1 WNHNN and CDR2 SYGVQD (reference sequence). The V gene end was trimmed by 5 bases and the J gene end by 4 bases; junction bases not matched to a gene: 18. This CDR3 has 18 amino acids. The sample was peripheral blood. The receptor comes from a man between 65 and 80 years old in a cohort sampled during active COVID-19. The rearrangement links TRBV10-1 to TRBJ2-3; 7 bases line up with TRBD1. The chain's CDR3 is CASSILHSDRALADTQYF. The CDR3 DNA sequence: TGCGCCAGCAGTATCCTCCACTCCGACAGGGCTCTTGCAGATACGCAGTATTTT.